The rows below give T cell receptor beta chains drawn from one sample of a study of OX40 agonist ivuxolimab in advanced cancers. The table came from immunoSEQ multiplex PCR; TCRdb's copy has only in-frame clones and leaves some out. The top ten clones hold roughly 0.53% of a sample with some 57,000 clones, about four fifths of them seen once. The input for sequencing was CD4+ or CD8+ T cells sorted from blood, taken in a trial of the OX40 agonist ivuxolimab. The receptor source for this set is an adult with an advanced solid tumor such as melanoma, head and neck, liver or kidney cancer. The conserved cysteine and the conserved F or W are not part of the CDR3 here. Not every row has a clone size; where given, it reads once, few, many or a size class.

CDR3: ASSDSLWQAGYT; length: 12; J: TRBJ1-2; size: NA; V: TRBV6-4
CDR3: ASSKPGITEAF; length: 11; J: TRBJ1-1; size: NA; V: TRBV27
CDR3: ASSFQSNTEAF; length: 11; J: TRBJ1-1; size: NA; V: TRBV5-8
CDR3: ASSFLGAETQY; length: 11; J: TRBJ2-5; size: NA; V: TRBV7-9
CDR3: ASSLATGGNQPQH; length: 13; J: TRBJ1-5; size: NA; V: TRBV6-6
CDR3: SVFTGGQGAGETQY; length: 14; J: TRBJ2-5; size: NA; V: TRBV29-1
CDR3: ASSLASPGGPYEQY; length: 14; J: TRBJ2-7; size: once; V: TRBV7-8
CDR3: ASSLDPGNYGYT; length: 12; J: TRBJ1-2; size: NA; V: TRBV7-6
CDR3: SAPGPNYGYT; length: 10; J: TRBJ1-2; size: NA; V: TRBV29-1
CDR3: ASTPQWTGGQETQY; length: 14; J: TRBJ2-5; size: NA; V: TRBV5-1
CDR3: ASSLQGFTGELF; length: 12; J: TRBJ2-2; size: NA; V: TRBV28
CDR3: ASSQEPGGSGTDTQY; length: 15; J: TRBJ2-3; size: NA; V: TRBV4-2
CDR3: ASSFPNRDTQY; length: 11; J: TRBJ2-3; size: NA; V: TRBV5-4
CDR3: GGGPALPGTEAF; length: 12; J: TRBJ1-1; size: NA; V: TRBV7-9
CDR3: ASSESSGLYNEQF; length: 13; J: TRBJ2-1; size: NA; V: TRBV10-1
CDR3: ASSSEGRAGRGTGELF; length: 16; J: TRBJ2-2; size: NA; V: TRBV5-1
CDR3: ASSPLLWGGDYNEQF; length: 15; J: TRBJ2-1; size: NA; V: TRBV7-6
CDR3: ASTPFWTSGKSTDTQY; length: 16; J: TRBJ2-3; size: few; V: TRBV19
CDR3: ASSREGINQPQH; length: 12; J: TRBJ1-5; size: NA; V: TRBV4-1
CDR3: ASSRDRNEKLF; length: 11; J: TRBJ1-4; size: NA; V: TRBV14
CDR3: ASSLGAGTSYEQY; length: 13; J: TRBJ2-7; size: NA; V: TRBV5-4
CDR3: ASSLAPGDHYGYT; length: 13; J: TRBJ1-2; size: NA; V: TRBV5-1
CDR3: ASSYSSGKETQY; length: 12; J: TRBJ2-5; size: NA; V: TRBV6-6
CDR3: ASTRLAGWNTGELF; length: 14; J: TRBJ2-2; size: NA; V: TRBV5-1
CDR3: ASSFPGGFREKLF; length: 13; J: TRBJ1-4; size: NA; V: TRBV5-6
CDR3: ASSLGTGWDTEAF; length: 13; J: TRBJ1-1; size: NA; V: TRBV5-1
CDR3: ASSIVGGTEAF; length: 11; J: TRBJ1-1; size: NA; V: TRBV19
CDR3: SASSLYEQY; length: 9; J: TRBJ2-7; size: NA; V: TRBV20-1